This T cell receptor (beta chain) appears in the sequencing data of a study of monozygotic twins with inflammatory bowel disease. TCRdb re-called the 5' RACE reads and gives one entry per CDR3 protein, without DNA. With approximately 400,000 distinct CDR3 sequences in the sample, the ten largest clones hold about 2.3%. The V gene's germline CDR1 is SGHTS and CDR2 YDEGEE. CDR3 length equals 14 residues. The sequence was obtained from a human donor with ulcerative colitis or Crohn's disease, or a healthy co-twin of an affected twin (not recorded which). The chain couples TRBV5-8 to TRBJ1-1. Sequencing was performed on blood. CDR3 sequence reads: CASSLGAFTKEAFF.